This TCR beta chain was sequenced for a study of T cells after yellow fever vaccination. Study summary: Fractions containing few cells were prepared with SMART-Seq v4 Ultra Low Input.

Study conclusions and caveats: Reappearance after the booster was seen for most primary-vaccination clones, at 96% CD4 and about 90% CD8. Clonotypes appearing in both CD4 and CD8 compartments existed, and their share was small.

In regard to this clonotype: Its antigen remains unidentified.

The study made its TCR cDNA through 5'RACE template switching. That step introduced a universal primer site along with UMIs. From the 5' RACE reads, TCRdb called clonotypes with MiXCR, one entry per CDR3 protein. The sample includes around 300,000 distinct CDR3 sequences, around 4.5% of them seen just once. Trimming removed 6 bases from V and 12 bases from J, with 18 bases in between. This CDR3 contains 12 residues. Germline-derived CDR1 and CDR2 are SGHVS and FQNEAQ. The chain combines TRBV7-8 with TRBJ2-7; D is unclear. The receptor's source is a young man who received the YFV17D yellow fever vaccine. The material was PBMCs, obtained 15 days after the yellow fever booster vaccination. The CDR3 nucleotides read TGTGCCAGCAGTCCTCCCATGCATTCATGGTACTTC. It specifies CASSPPMHSWYF.